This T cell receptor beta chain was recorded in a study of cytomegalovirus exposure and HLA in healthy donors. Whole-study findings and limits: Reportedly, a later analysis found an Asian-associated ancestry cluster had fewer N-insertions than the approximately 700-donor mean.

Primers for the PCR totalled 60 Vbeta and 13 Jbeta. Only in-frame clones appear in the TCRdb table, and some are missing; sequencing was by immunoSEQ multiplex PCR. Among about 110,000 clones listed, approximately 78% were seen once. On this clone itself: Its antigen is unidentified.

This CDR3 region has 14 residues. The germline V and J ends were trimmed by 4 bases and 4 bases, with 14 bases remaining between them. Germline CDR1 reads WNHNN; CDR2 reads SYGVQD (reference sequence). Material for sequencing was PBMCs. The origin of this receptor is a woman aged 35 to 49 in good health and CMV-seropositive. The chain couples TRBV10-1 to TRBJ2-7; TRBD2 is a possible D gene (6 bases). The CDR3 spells CASSGGGSEYEQYF. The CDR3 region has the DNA TGCGCCAGCAGTGGCGGAGGGTCCGAATACGAGCAGTACTTC.